This entry lists 31 T cell receptor beta chains sequenced from one sample in a study of CXCR3-negative and CXCR3-positive naive CD8 T cells. Study-wide results and limits: Comparison of naive cells showed more hydrophobic TRB CDR3s in CXCR3-positive than in CXCR3-negative naive cells.

Their recognized antigens are unknown. With UMI labels, 5' RACE was used to prepare the TRB cDNA libraries. TCRdb re-called the 5' RACE reads and gives one entry per CDR3 protein, without DNA. Its table lists some 68,000 distinct CDR3 sequences. Source material: naive CXCR3+ CD8+ T cells from blood. Subset denoted: CD45RO-CCR7+CD27+CD95- naive CD8+ T cells expressing CXCR3 (TNR3+). All receptors come from a human donor in good health. Some clones in this sample may be carry-over from other donors' samples.

This sequence joins TRBV7-2 and TRBJ1-2; the TRBD1 assignment by TCRdb is unverifiable without DNA. From germline, CDR1 is SGHTA and CDR2 FQGNSA. This CDR3 contains 13 residues. The CDR3 is CASSPGRGPGYTF.

CDR3 loop: CASSFRGAPYEQYF. The V call is TRBV5-1, the J call TRBJ2-7; TCRdb lists TRBD1, though no DNA is available to test this call. Per the germline V gene, CDR1 is SGHRS and CDR2 is YFSETQ. There are 14 residues in the CDR3.

The chain employs TRBV19 and TRBJ2-1; with no DNA, the TCRdb D assignment of TRBD1 cannot be verified. CDR3 size: 17 residues. Germline CDR1 reads LNHDA; CDR2 reads SQIVND (reference sequence). CDR3 sequence: CASSIDRGTGDYNEQFF.

The rearrangement links TRBV20-1 to TRBJ2-7; no DNA is available, so the TRBD2 call from TCRdb remains unchecked. From germline, CDR1 is DFQATT and CDR2 SNEGSKA (reference sequence). CDR3 length: 12 residues. The CDR3 here is CSARGLSYEQYF.

The chain is built from TRBV29-1 and TRBJ2-1; with no DNA, the TCRdb D assignment of TRBD2 cannot be verified. CDR1 and CDR2 from the germline V gene are SQVTM and ANQGSEA. The CDR3 extends over 15 amino acids. The CDR3 loop is CSAGTTTSSYNEQFF.

V is TRBV7-9 and J is TRBJ1-1; TCRdb's D gene call, TRBD1, goes unchecked for lack of DNA. The CDR3 sequence is 14 residues long. Germline V lookup: CDR1 SEHNR, CDR2 FQNEAQ (reference sequence). CDR3 residues: CASREQGAGTEAFF.

The V and J genes are TRBV4-3 and TRBJ2-1; TCRdb gives TRBD1 as the D gene, but with no DNA this cannot be confirmed. Germline V gene lookup returns CDR1 LGHNA and CDR2 YSLEER. This CDR3 has 17 amino acids. The CDR3 reads CASSLGTGAAGNNEQFF.

The chain uses TRBV12-3 or TRBV12-4 and TRBJ1-2; TCRdb designates TRBD1, a call that cannot be tested without DNA. The CDR3 totals 15 residues. The CDR3 spells CASSPSRQGAGGYTF.

The chain couples TRBV28 to TRBJ2-1; the TCRdb D gene call, TRBD1, has no DNA to confirm it. In germline, CDR1 is MDHEN, CDR2 SYDVKM. The CDR3 loop spans 16 amino acids. CDR3 region: CASSFPRVSSYNEQFF.

The chain is built from TRBV12-3 or TRBV12-4 and TRBJ1-5; with no DNA, the TCRdb D assignment of TRBD1 cannot be verified. This CDR3 comprises 15 residues. This CDR3 is CASSFPGLGNQPQHF.

V usage is TRBV10-1 and J usage is TRBJ1-2; lacking DNA, the TRBD1 call made by TCRdb goes unchecked. Germline-derived CDR1 and CDR2 are WNHNN and SYGVQD (reference sequence). This CDR3 comprises 13 residues. The CDR3: CASSWGPNYGYTF.

The rearrangement uses TRBV4-1 and TRBJ2-5; without DNA, the TCRdb call of TRBD2 cannot be checked. The CDR3 spans 15 residues. Germline CDR1 MGHRA, CDR2 YSYEKL. The CDR3 here is CASSQEGRVQETQYF.

V is TRBV20-1 and J is TRBJ2-2; TCRdb designates TRBD1, a call that cannot be tested without DNA. The CDR3 covers 16 residues. CDR1 and CDR2 from the germline V gene are DFQATT and SNEGSKA (reference sequence). This CDR3 reads CSARSDWTENTGELFF.

V gene TRBV11-3 combines with J gene TRBJ2-7. The CDR3 length is 14 residues. Germline CDR1 reads SGHNT; CDR2 reads YENEEA. The CDR3 here is CASSETSGSYEQYF.

The V call is TRBV20-1, the J call TRBJ2-1. Germline V gene sequence: CDR1 DFQATT, CDR2 SNEGSKA (reference sequence). This CDR3 has 13 residues. The CDR3 sequence is CSAFGFFYNEQFF.

This chain uses TRBV7-9 with TRBJ1-2; TCRdb selects TRBD1, and the lack of DNA leaves this call unchecked. The germline V gene has CDR1 SEHNR and CDR2 FQNEAQ (reference sequence). The CDR3 is made up of 16 amino acids. CDR3: CASSRHPGQGDYGYTF.

This clonotype shows up as medium-sized by frequency. The V gene is TRBV7-7, the J gene TRBJ2-5; the D call from TCRdb, TRBD2, cannot be confirmed without DNA. Per germline, CDR1 SSHAT and CDR2 FNYEAQ (reference sequence). The CDR3 runs 17 residues. The CDR3 is CASSLRGDPRGQETQYF.

The CDR3 reads CASTLGLAGRTYEQYF. This chain joins TRBV7-2 and TRBJ2-7; TCRdb's D call of TRBD2 is untestable without DNA. CDR1 and CDR2 from the germline V gene are SGHTA and FQGNSA. The CDR3 contains 16 residues.

The chain joins TRBV29-1 to TRBJ1-2; absent DNA, TCRdb's TRBD1 call cannot be checked. Germline values: CDR1 SQVTM, CDR2 ANQGSEA. This CDR3 has 14 amino acids. CDR3: CSVELMTGAYGYTF.

The chain links TRBV7-2 to TRBJ1-1. Germline CDR1 is SGHTA and CDR2 is FQGNSA. The CDR3 loop spans 14 amino acids. CDR3 loop: CASSLVLGGTEAFF.

This chain connects TRBV14 to TRBJ2-5; the D call of TRBD1 rests on TCRdb alone, since no DNA is present to check it. The CDR3 consists of 14 residues. CDR1 is SGHDN, CDR2 FVKESK, per germline. The chain's CDR3 is CASSHRDRMVTQYF.

The rearrangement uses TRBV20-1 and TRBJ2-7; TCRdb indicates TRBD1, and absent DNA this call remains unverified. Germline CDR1 and CDR2: DFQATT and SNEGSKA (reference sequence). The CDR3 length is 14 residues. The CDR3 reads CSARTGTDDSEQYF.

This rearrangement joins TRBV29-1 to TRBJ2-3; TCRdb's assignment of TRBD2 cannot be checked, as there is no DNA. Germline V gene lookup returns CDR1 SQVTM and CDR2 ANQGSEA. CDR3 size: 15 residues. CDR3 loop: CSVDPLAGGTDTQYF.

The chain is built from TRBV5-1 and TRBJ2-1; no DNA is available, so the TRBD1 call from TCRdb remains unchecked. Germline loops: CDR1 SGHRS, CDR2 YFSETQ. This CDR3 is built from 14 residues. The CDR3 protein is CASSSGRGGNEQFF.

The rearrangement uses TRBV29-1 and TRBJ2-4; as DNA is missing, the TRBD1 call by TCRdb cannot be tested. The CDR3 covers 13 residues. Germline CDR1 and CDR2: SQVTM and ANQGSEA. The CDR3 sequence: CSVIRDNPNIQYF. The entire variable domain, with the rest obtained from reference TRBV29-1 and TRBJ2-4, is as follows: SAVISQKPSRDICQRGTSLTIQCQVDSQVTMMFWYRQQPGQSLTLIATANQGSEATYESGFVIDKFPISRPNLTFSTLTVSNMSPEDSSIYLCSVIRDNPNIQYFGAGTRLSVL.

The V gene is TRBV5-1, the J gene TRBJ2-1; lacking DNA, the TRBD1 call made by TCRdb goes unchecked. This CDR3 is 15 amino acids long. Germline V gives CDR1 SGHRS, CDR2 YFSETQ. The CDR3 region is CASSRTGSAGNEQFF.

V is TRBV6-6 and J is TRBJ2-3. The CDR3 sequence is 16 residues long. CDR1 MNHNY and CDR2 SVGAGI come from the germline V gene (reference sequence). This CDR3 reads CASSYSAAISTDTQYF.

The rearrangement links TRBV5-1 to TRBJ1-5. The CDR3 contains 15 residues. Germline V gene data show CDR1 as SGHRS and CDR2 as YFSETQ. The CDR3 is CASSLYGYSNQPQHF.

The chain has TRBV4-3 and TRBJ2-1; absent DNA, TCRdb's TRBD1 call cannot be checked. This CDR3 is built from 16 residues. Germline CDR1 LGHNA, CDR2 YSLEER. The chain's CDR3 is CASSQEEGTPYNEQFF.

The rearrangement links TRBV20-1 to TRBJ2-7; lacking DNA, the TRBD1 call made by TCRdb goes unchecked. This CDR3 has 15 residues. Germline CDR1 DFQATT, CDR2 SNEGSKA (reference sequence). This CDR3 is CSAISSDPRAYEQYF.

V usage is TRBV12-3 or TRBV12-4 and J usage is TRBJ1-2; the TCRdb D gene call, TRBD1, has no DNA to confirm it. The CDR3 runs 13 residues. The CDR3 loop is CASSNGGPYGYTF.